This record covers a single T cell receptor (beta chain). This record comes from a study of blood T cell repertoires in COVID-19. Study details: Sources were T cells, B-cell-depleted T cells, or PBMCs; the material itself was cDNA or gDNA.

The germline CDR1 and CDR2 sequences are LGHDT and YNNKEL (reference sequence). The CDR3 consists of 14 residues. The ends lost 4 bases at V and 3 bases at J; junction bases unmatched: 4. Individuals aged roughly 18 to 100 years were recruited from about two dozen US areas. Participants' own reports of clinical history determined their cohort assignment. Original handling: Estimation of nucleated cell counts relied on the amplification of reference gene primers. Clones were sequenced by immunoSEQ multiplex PCR, and TCRdb holds only the in-frame ones, with some missing. From that table come the V and J calls and clone size; the DNA was used to work out D and trimming. In the table there are roughly 310,000 clones, 90% of which are singletons.

Material for sequencing was PBMCs or T cells enriched from blood (not recorded which). The chain has TRBV3-1 (or the pseudogene TRBV3-2) and TRBJ1-2; 8 bases agree with TRBD1. This clonotype originated in a man in his 60s who had recovered from COVID-19. CDR3 in DNA: TGTGCCAGCAGCCCAGGGGGCTGGGACTATGGCTACACCTTC. Translation: CASSPGGWDYGYTF.